This T cell receptor (beta chain) was recovered during a study of radiation and T cells in renal cell carcinoma. To note about this clone: As yet, its antigen is unknown.

The method was immunoSEQ multiplex PCR; TCRdb's version includes in-frame clones alone and lacks a portion of them. The sample includes under 25,000 clones, 80% of them seen just once. As to time point: baseline pretreatment blood. Specified treatment: 15 Gy SBRT to primary tumor, nephrectomy 4 weeks later. Findings of the study overall: Pretreatment tumor biopsies were lacking, so baseline clonotypes are unknown.

Germline V lookup: CDR1 SEHNR, CDR2 FQNEAQ (reference sequence). The CDR3 loop spans 17 amino acids. The V end was cut by 5 bases, the J end by 0 bases, with 17 bases between. This receptor was taken from a man between 60 and 75 years old with renal cell carcinoma. The rearrangement joins TRBV7-9 to TRBJ1-3; D is uncertain. Sample: blood, taken from a patient whose treatment included radiotherapy and nephrectomy. The CDR3 loop reads CASSGLGFTFSGNTIYF. CDR3 DNA: TGTGCCAGCAGCGGTCTCGGATTCACCTTCTCTGGAAACACCATATATTTT.